What follows is one TCR beta chain and its context. What antigen it recognizes has not been identified. Base qualities are missing; no much larger clone stands one base away. Systemically healthy Caucasian individuals from Russia, about 38 in total and aged 6 to 90 years, were included as donors. Approximately 9.7 milliliters of peripheral blood were drawn from each donor into EDTA-treated Vacutainer tubes. Ficoll-Paque density-gradient centrifugation was used to isolate PBMCs, with at least 6 million per sample. Total RNA was extracted from PBMCs with Trizol reagent, with at least 5.5 micrograms obtained per sample. The percentages of naive CD45RAhigh/CD27high T cells were determined by flow cytometry on a PBMC aliquot from every donor. The CDR3 holds 14 amino acids from the cysteine to the phenylalanine. Only the CDR3 part of the read is kept: 42 bases, read in frame from the first base. CDR1 and CDR2 are drawn from the germline V gene: SGHTA, FQGNSA. V loses 1 base of germline sequence and J loses 3 bases, and the interval between the two ends is 7 bases.

This sample is part of a study of blood T cells in healthy people across ages (dated by TCRdb to the mid-2010s). Context from the whole study: In model experiments, roughly one uniquely barcoded TCR beta cDNA molecule per two T cells was captured by template switching. Using deep sequencing normalized with unique cDNA molecular identifiers, the study measured how TCR beta repertoire diversity changes with age. The donors were divided into four age groups: young (average approximately 17 years), middle-aged (almost 40), aged (approximately 62) and long-lived (about 90). To avoid experimental bias, donors of different ages were spread randomly across the sequencing lanes. Using the same blood draw, the study looked at two additional independent replicas of 1 million unique cDNA reads for two donors, one aged 18 to 30 and the other aged 80 or older. Results the study describes overall, beyond this receptor: There was a strong correlation between observed TCR beta diversity and the percentage of naive T cells measured by flow cytometry. Observed TCR beta diversity per million T cells fell roughly linearly with age, and a significant reduction was already apparent by age roughly 40. The long-lived group showed more naive CD4+ T cells, fewer expanded clones and increased TCR diversity than the aged group, suggesting age selection. Because the CMV infection status of the donors was unknown, age-related changes in expanded clonotypes may potentially have been confounded. Conclusive comparison of naive and antigen-experienced compartments was prevented by the profiling of bulk unsorted PBMCs. Total diversity estimates from one million sequenced T cells were considered lower bounds and underestimates.

The library came from 5' RACE. The run used an Illumina HiSeq 2500. A second PCR of about 6 to 11 cycles was performed with a sample-barcoded 5' primer and a J-beta primer mix. A template-switch 5' adaptor carrying 12 random nucleotides introduced a unique molecular identifier onto each TCR beta cDNA molecule. At least 3 million CDR3-containing paired-end reads were obtained from each sample. First-strand cDNA synthesis was performed from all RNA using the Mint cDNA synthesis kit, with priming by a TRBC-specific oligonucleotide. Following uracil-DNA glycosylase treatment, a first 18-cycle PCR with universal primers M1SS and BC2_uni_R was performed on all cDNA. The study's own analysis went as follows. Each sample was normalized by randomly selecting 1 million high-quality reads, each carrying a distinct molecular identifier. Instead of being binned into consensus sequences, reads that shared molecular identifiers were thrown out. CDR3 identification, clonotype clustering and error correction used MiTCR with a Q25 quality threshold and the strictest error-elimination algorithm. A nonparametric unseen species model using Euler transformation provided a lower-bound estimate of total TCR beta diversity. TCRdb ran its own pipeline on the public reads, namely fastp trimming at Q25 and MiXCR clone calling, and kept in-frame beta chains. Each CDR3 protein appears once, grouped with its most common genes and DNA. V and J calls and clone size were set by TCRdb, not the authors. The sample table records 1 million to 1.2 million distinct CDR3 sequences; 35% to 45% of these occur just once. Approximately 14% of the sample rests with the top ten.

The V and J segments used are TRBV7-2 and TRBJ1-5; no D gene call is confident. Sequenced input: blood. The TCR sequence derives from a man between 18 and 35 years old in good health. The DNA reads TGTGCCAGCAGCTTAGGTTGGGACAATCAGCCCCAGCATTTT. Translated, it gives CASSLGWDNQPQHF.